The clone carrying this T cell receptor beta chain was detected once. Sequenced material consisted of expressed TCRB transcripts (all of the isolated RNA was reverse transcribed). Sequenced by immunoSEQ multiplex PCR; TCRdb stores in-frame clones only, minus some. The profile covers under 150,000 clones, with about 44% appearing a single time and under 0.45% taken by the ten largest. Germline V lookup: CDR1 MNHEY, CDR2 SVGAGI. The CDR3 is 14 amino acids. This entry belongs to a study of beta chain features in type 1 diabetes. At the level of the study: Healthy donors and patients had similar age, gender and cell yields.

This rearrangement joins TRBV6-5 to TRBJ2-5, with TRBD1 matching over 9 bases. The J call may be faulty, since TRBJ2-7 better matches the DNA end. The sample consisted of Tregs from blood. The source is a man in his late teens or twenties in good health. The CDR3: CASARDREGYEQYF. The DNA of the CDR3 is TGTGCCAGTGCCCGGGACAGGGAGGGCTACGAGCAGTACTTC.